What follows describes a single T cell receptor beta chain. Per germline, CDR1 DFQATT and CDR2 SNEGSKA (reference sequence). The CDR3 totals 11 residues. The V end was cut by 0 bases, the J end by 13 bases, with 11 bases between. The data originate from a study of blood T cell repertoires in COVID-19. Turning to the study itself: PBMCs, B-cell-depleted T cells, or T cells provided the cDNA or gDNA that made up the material.

Per the original data handling: Estimation of nucleated cell counts was performed using reference gene primer amplification. Generated by immunoSEQ multiplex PCR, the TCRdb table keeps only in-frame clones and is missing some. V and J calls plus clone size are reproduced from that table; the DNA served to infer D and trimming. The sample yields tens of thousands of clones, almost 85% seen once. V and J are TRBV20-1 and TRBJ2-3; tentatively, D is TRBD2 (5 bases). This clonotype originated in a woman of 80 years or more with acute or convalescent COVID-19. Sequences were obtained from peripheral blood. The CDR3, as DNA: TGCAGTGCTAGAGATTACGGGATCGAGTATTTT. Amino acid sequence: CSARDYGIEYF.